What follows are 10 T cell receptor beta chains derived from one specimen sequenced in a study of Ad26.COV2.S vaccination and SARS-CoV-2 variants. The treatment was: around 19 received Ad26.COV2.S at low or high dose, single or two shots; several received placebo; per-sample allocation not given. Samples came from day 63 after the first vaccine or placebo injection. Measured with immunoSEQ multiplex PCR; TCRdb has only the in-frame clones, and not every one. The sample includes roughly 400,000 clones, roughly 90% seen only once; the top ten take approximately 1.7%. This specimen was peripheral blood, taken in a trial of Ad26.COV2.S vaccine versus placebo. These receptors all come from a person between 18 and 65 years old who received the Ad26.COV2.S COVID-19 vaccine or a placebo.

The V call is TRBV30, the J call TRBJ1-3; D unresolved. The CDR3 loop spans 14 amino acids. V shed 2 bases and J shed 0 bases, with 8 bases lying between them. Germline values: CDR1 GTSNPN, CDR2 SVGIG (reference sequence). CDR3 protein: CAWSRDPSGNTIYF. CDR3 coding DNA: TGTGCCTGGAGTAGGGATCCCTCTGGAAACACCATATATTTT.

The chain employs TRBV18 and TRBJ2-5; TRBD1 aligns across 9 bases. The V gene end was trimmed by 9 bases and the J gene end by 5 bases; junction bases not matched to a gene: 7. Looked up from germline, CDR1 is KGHSH and CDR2 is LQKENI. This CDR3 is 13 amino acids long. The CDR3 spells CASLQGAGETQYF. The CDR3 DNA sequence: TGTGCCAGTTTACAGGGGGCCGGTGAGACCCAGTACTTC.

The chain carries TRBV27 and TRBJ2-4, with 9 positions matching TRBD1. Germline trimming cut 5 bases from V and 3 bases from J; bases unmatched to any gene: 11. The germline gives CDR1 MNHEY, CDR2 SMNVEV (reference sequence). The CDR3 extends over 17 amino acids. The CDR3 here is CASSRRRDRVDKNIQYF. CDR3 bases: TGTGCCAGCAGTCGGCGCCGGGACAGGGTAGACAAAAACATTCAGTACTTC.

This chain links TRBV6-5 with TRBJ2-5, with TRBD2 matching 11 bases. V was clipped by 9 bases and J by 10 bases; unmatched bases: 10. Looked up from germline, CDR1 is MNHEY and CDR2 is SVGAGI. The CDR3 contains 13 residues. The DNA of the CDR3 is TGTGCCAGTAATAGCGGGGGGGAAGGCGGCCAGTACTTC. It codes for CASNSGGEGGQYF.

The rearrangement uses TRBV7-2 and TRBJ1-5; 10 nucleotides align to TRBD1. Germline V lookup: CDR1 SGHTA, CDR2 FQGNSA. The CDR3 is made up of 15 amino acids. V shed 6 bases and J 7 bases; nucleotides not matched to a gene: 9. The CDR3 region has the DNA TGTGCCAGCAGTTCGACAGGGGGCAACGACCAGCCCCAGCATTTT. Amino acids: CASSSTGGNDQPQHF. Full variable domain (rest looked up from reference TRBV7-2 and TRBJ1-5): GAGVSQSPSNKVTEKGKDVELRCDPISGHTALYWYRQSLGQGLEFLIYFQGNSAPDKSGLPSDRFSAERTGGSVSTLTIQRTQQEDSAVYLCASSSTGGNDQPQHFGDGTRLSIL.

The V call is TRBV5-6, the J call TRBJ2-7, with TRBD1 identical over 10 bases. The CDR3 runs 16 residues. J was trimmed by 4 bases and V by 0 bases; bases with no gene match: 7. The germline V gene encodes CDR1 SGHDT and CDR2 YYEEEE. Here the CDR3 DNA reads TGTGCCAGCAGCTTGGGTTTGGGACAGGGGCTATACGAGCAGTACTTC. It specifies CASSLGLGQGLYEQYF.

The chain joins TRBV2 to TRBJ1-2; 9 bases are shared with TRBD1. Losses at the gene ends were 6 bases for V and 1 base for J; bases not matched to a gene: 9. CDR1 and CDR2 from the germline V gene are SNHLY and FYNNEI. The CDR3 totals 16 residues. The CDR3 DNA is TGTGCCAGCAGCCACAAGGAGGGACAGGGTAACTATGGCTACACCTTC. Translation gives CASSHKEGQGNYGYTF.

This clone was seen only once. The V gene is TRBV5-1, the J gene TRBJ2-7; D is perhaps TRBD1 (5 bases). Trimming took 3 bases from V and 3 from J, leaving 13 bases between them. In germline, CDR1 is SGHRS, CDR2 YFSETQ. The CDR3 runs to 14 residues. The CDR3 nucleotides are TGCGCCAGCAGCTCGTCCAGGGAAGTCTACGAGCAGTACTTC. This codes for CASSSSREVYEQYF.

The DNA for the CDR3 is TGTGCCAGCAGTGGGCATTGGGGGACAGGGAGCACAGATACGCAGTATTTT. Its protein product is CASSGHWGTGSTDTQYF. This rearrangement joins TRBV6-1 to TRBJ2-3, with 9 bases aligning to TRBD1. With 4 bases clipped from V and 0 bases from J, the junction kept 8 bases outside the gene matches. The CDR3 has 17 amino acids. Germline CDR1 and CDR2: MNHNS and SASEGT.

The genes are TRBV13 and TRBJ1-1, with 7 bases fitting TRBD1. Germline trimming cut 5 bases from V and 1 base from J; bases unmatched to any gene: 7. The CDR3 length is 15 residues. CDR1 is PRHDT, CDR2 FYEKMQ, per germline (reference sequence). The CDR3 loop is CASSPRTGQNTEAFF. CDR3 nucleotides: TGTGCCAGCAGCCCCCGGACAGGACAGAACACTGAAGCTTTCTTT.